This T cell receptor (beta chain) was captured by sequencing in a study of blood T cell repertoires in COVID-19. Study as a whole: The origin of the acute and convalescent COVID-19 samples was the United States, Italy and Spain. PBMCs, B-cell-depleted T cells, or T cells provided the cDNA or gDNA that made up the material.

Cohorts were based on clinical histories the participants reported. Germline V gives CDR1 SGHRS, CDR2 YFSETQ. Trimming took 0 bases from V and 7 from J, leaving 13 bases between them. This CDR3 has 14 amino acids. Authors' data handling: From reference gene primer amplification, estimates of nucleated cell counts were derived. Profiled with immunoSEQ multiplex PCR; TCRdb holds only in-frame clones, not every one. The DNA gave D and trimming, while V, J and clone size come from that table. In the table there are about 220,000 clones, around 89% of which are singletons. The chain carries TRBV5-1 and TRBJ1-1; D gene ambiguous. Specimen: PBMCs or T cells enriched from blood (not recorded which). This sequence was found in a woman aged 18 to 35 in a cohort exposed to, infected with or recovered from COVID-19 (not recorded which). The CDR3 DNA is TGCGCCAGCAGCTTGGCGTGGGAGAGAGATGAAGCTTTCTTT. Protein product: CASSLAWERDEAFF.